What follows is one T cell receptor (beta chain) and its context. Looked up from germline, CDR1 is LGHNA and CDR2 is YSLEER. The CDR3 is 15 residues long. The V and J ends lost 0 bases and 4 bases, in that order; junction bases with no gene match: 2. This entry belongs to a study of T cell changes during pregnancy in multiple sclerosis. Using immunoSEQ multiplex PCR, the repertoire was profiled, and TCRdb retains in-frame clones only, with some absent. The sample includes tens of thousands of clones, about 91% of them seen just once. The sequence came from a female donor with multiple sclerosis, enrolled in a pregnancy study. Sequenced material: peripheral blood, taken in the first trimester of pregnancy. The rearrangement joins TRBV4-3 to TRBJ1-3; 8 bases are a match to TRBD1. CDR3: CASSQDRGRGNTIYF. CDR3 nucleotide sequence: TGCGCCAGCAGCCAAGACAGGGGGCGAGGAAACACCATATATTTT.